The rows below give T cell receptor beta chains drawn from one sample of a study of T cell changes during pregnancy in multiple sclerosis. The data were produced by immunoSEQ multiplex PCR, yet TCRdb's version contains in-frame clones alone and is incomplete. The sample has under 35,000 clones; roughly 86% are singletons. The starting material was CD8+ T cells from peripheral blood mononuclear cells, obtained before pregnancy. The receptors were sampled from a female donor with multiple sclerosis, enrolled in a pregnancy study. Both conserved end residues are part of each CDR3. D genes are given only for firm matches. A clone size is listed for some rows: how often the clone was seen (once, few, many), or a class if it is expanded.

size	V	D	J	DNA	CDR3
.	TRBV4-3	.	TRBJ2-5	TGCGCCAGCAGCCAGGTACTGCAGGGACAAGAGACCCAGTACTTC	CASSQVLQGQETQYF
.	TRBV19	.	TRBJ2-1	TGTGCCAGTAGTACTCCTCCTTGGACAGAATACAATGAGCAGTTCTTC	CASSTPPWTEYNEQFF
once	TRBV11-2	.	TRBJ1-2	TGTGCCAGCAGCCGCCAACAGCAAGCTAACTATGGCTACACCTTC	CASSRQQQANYGYTF
.	TRBV7-6	.	TRBJ2-1	TGTGCCAGCAGCTTAGCGTGGGGGGGGGCGGGTTACAATGAGCAGTTCTTC	CASSLAWGGAGYNEQFF
.	TRBV28	.	TRBJ2-1	TGTGCCAGCAGTCCTCTGGCGGCCGCCTCCTACAATGAGCAGTTCTTC	CASSPLAAASYNEQFF
.	TRBV18	TRBD1	TRBJ1-2	TGTGCCAGCTCACCTAGGTCTCTGGACAGGGGGTCGGACTATGGCTACACCTTC	CASSPRSLDRGSDYGYTF
.	TRBV2	TRBD1	TRBJ1-5	TGTGCCAGCAGGGACAGGGGGCAGGTCAATCAGCCCCAGCATTTT	CASRDRGQVNQPQHF
.	TRBV7-3	TRBD1	TRBJ2-2	TGTGCCAGCAGCTGGGGACAGGGCGGCACCGGGGAGCTGTTTTTT	CASSWGQGGTGELFF
.	TRBV4-1	TRBD1	TRBJ1-5	TGCGCCAGCAGCCCTTCTGGGACAGCGAATCAGCCCCAGCATTTT	CASSPSGTANQPQHF
.	TRBV2	TRBD1	TRBJ2-1	TGTGCCAGCAGACAAAGGGGACAGAACTCCTACAATGAGCAGTTCTTC	CASRQRGQNSYNEQFF
.	TRBV9	.	TRBJ2-3	TGTGCCAGCAGCGTAGAGGGGGGGGACACAGATACGCAGTATTTT	CASSVEGGDTDTQYF
.	TRBV19	.	TRBJ2-3	TGTGCCAGTAGTATAGATCCCCGGGGGACCCGCCTCCTCCCAGGTACGCAGTATTTT	CASSIDPRGTRLLPGTQYF
.	TRBV29-1	TRBD2	TRBJ2-1	TGCAGCGTTGGCAGCGGGGAAGACAATGAGCAGTTCTTC	CSVGSGEDNEQFF
.	TRBV19	.	TRBJ1-1	TGTGCCAGTTCGGGGTCATTGAACACTGAAGCTTTCTTT	CASSGSLNTEAFF
.	TRBV29-1	.	TRBJ2-1	TGCAGCGCAGGAGAACAGGGTGTTAGTGAGCAGTTCTTC	CSAGEQGVSEQFF
.	TRBV29-1	.	TRBJ2-3	TGCAGCGTTAGGGGGACCCCCGAGACAGATACGCAGTATTTT	CSVRGTPETDTQYF
few	TRBV7-2	.	TRBJ2-7	TGTGCCAGCAGCTCAATTGCAGGATACGAGCAGTACTTC	CASSSIAGYEQYF
.	TRBV7-9	TRBD1	TRBJ2-5	TGTGCCAGCAGCTTTATTGGGACAGAACAAGAGACCCAGTACTTC	CASSFIGTEQETQYF
.	TRBV23-1	.	TRBJ2-7	TGCGCCAGCAGCCCCAACATAGGAGGGGAGTTCAACGAGCAGTACTTC	CASSPNIGGEFNEQYF
.	TRBV9	TRBD1	TRBJ2-1	TGTGCCAGCAGCGAGACCCCGGGACAGAACAATGAGCAGTTCTTC	CASSETPGQNNEQFF
.	TRBV6-5	TRBD1	TRBJ2-7	TGTGCCAGCAGTTACTCGACAGGGGTGAACCTCTACGAGCAGTACTTC	CASSYSTGVNLYEQYF
.	TRBV27	.	TRBJ1-1	TGTGCCAGCAGTTTAGGCTTGTGGACTGAAGCTTTCTTT	CASSLGLWTEAFF
few	TRBV7-9	.	TRBJ1-5	TGTGCCAGCAGCTTAGGAGGGAATAGCAATCAGCCCCAGCATTTT	CASSLGGNSNQPQHF
.	TRBV11-3	TRBD1	TRBJ2-5	TGTGCCAGCAGCTTAGTTGACAGGGGGCGTGGGGAGACCCAGTACTTC	CASSLVDRGRGETQYF
once	TRBV10-2	.	TRBJ2-3	TGCGCCAGCAGGTCCGAGGGAATTGAGAGCACAGATACGCAGTATTTT	CASRSEGIESTDTQYF
.	TRBV7-9	.	TRBJ2-5	TGTGCCAGCAGCTTAGCGGGGAGTAAAGAGACCCAGTACTTC	CASSLAGSKETQYF
.	TRBV27	TRBD2	TRBJ2-5	TGTGCCAGCAGTTTCCGAAGCGGGGGATCAGAGACCCAGTACTTC	CASSFRSGGSETQYF
.	TRBV4-1	TRBD1	TRBJ2-7	TGCGCCAGCAGCCAAGATTCCGGACAGGGTTGGTACGAGCAGTACTTC	CASSQDSGQGWYEQYF
.	TRBV27	.	TRBJ2-3	TGTGCCAGCAGTGGCAGGGGAGACACAGATACGCAGTATTTT	CASSGRGDTDTQYF
.	TRBV4-3	TRBD1	TRBJ2-2	TGCGCCAGCAGCCATCATCCCGGGACAGTACACACCGGGGAGCTGTTTTTT	CASSHHPGTVHTGELFF
.	TRBV28	TRBD1	TRBJ2-1	TGTGCCAGCAGCAGTTACGGGACAGGCCATGAGCAGTTCTTC	CASSSYGTGHEQFF
.	TRBV13	TRBD1	TRBJ1-2	TGTGCCAGCAGCTTATACCCCGTCGGGACAGGGACGGATGGCTACACCTTC	CASSLYPVGTGTDGYTF
.	TRBV28	TRBD2	TRBJ2-1	TGTGCCAGCAGTTTTGAAGCGGGAGGACTCGATGAGCAGTTCTTC	CASSFEAGGLDEQFF
once	TRBV7-9	TRBD2	TRBJ2-7	TGTGCCAGCAGCTTAGCAAGCGGGGGCGGTGAGCAGTACTTC	CASSLASGGGEQYF
.	TRBV11-2	TRBD1	TRBJ2-7	TGTGCCAGCAGCCCCGGGACAGGGGACTACGAGCAGTACTTC	CASSPGTGDYEQYF
.	TRBV7-3	.	TRBJ1-5	TGTGCCACCGAGGAAGGAGGAGGTCAGCCCCAGCATTTT	CATEEGGGQPQHF
.	TRBV7-2	.	TRBJ2-7	TGTGCCAGCAGCTTAGATGGCCCCTCCTACGAGCAGTACTTC	CASSLDGPSYEQYF
.	TRBV28	.	TRBJ1-1	TGTGCCAGCAGTTTAGGCACGAACACTGAAGCTTTCTTT	CASSLGTNTEAFF
.	TRBV28	TRBD2	TRBJ2-7	TGTGCCAGCAGTGGACTAGCGGGAGTCCCCTACGAGCAGTACTTC	CASSGLAGVPYEQYF
medium-sized	TRBV6-4	.	TRBJ2-2	TGTGCCAGCAGTGCAGGGGACGCCGGGGAGCTGTTTTTT	CASSAGDAGELFF
.	TRBV4-2	TRBD1	TRBJ1-2	TGTGCCAGCAGCCGGGACAGGCAAGCTAACTATGGCTACACCTTC	CASSRDRQANYGYTF
.	TRBV28	.	TRBJ2-6	TGTGCCACCTCCCTACTCTCTGGGGCCAACGTCCTGACTTTC	CATSLLSGANVLTF
.	TRBV19	.	TRBJ1-5	TGTGCCAGTAGTATAGTTCCAGGGCCTAGCAATCAGCCCCAGCATTTT	CASSIVPGPSNQPQHF
.	TRBV7-9	.	TRBJ2-3	TGTGCCAGCAGCTTAGTCGGGGCAGATACGCAGTATTTT	CASSLVGADTQYF
.	TRBV6-4	TRBD1	TRBJ2-7	TGTGCCAGCGGGGGGGGGACAGGGGTTCGGAACGAGCAGTACTTC	CASGGGTGVRNEQYF
.	TRBV7-9	TRBD1	TRBJ1-1	TGTGCCAGCAGCACACCTCAGGGGGCGTACACTGAAGCTTTCTTT	CASSTPQGAYTEAFF
.	TRBV28	.	TRBJ2-7	TGTGCCAGCACGATTCAACGTTCGGGTCTTTCAGAGCAGTACTTC	CASTIQRSGLSEQYF
once	TRBV10-3	TRBD2	TRBJ2-3	TGTGCCATCAGTGAGTCGATAGGGACTAGCGGATCCACAGATACGCAGTATTTT	CAISESIGTSGSTDTQYF
.	TRBV2	.	TRBJ1-1	TGTGCCAGCAGTGATGGAGGAAGCACTGAAGCTTTCTTT	CASSDGGSTEAFF
.	TRBV7-3	.	TRBJ2-2	TGTGCCAGCAGCCTGGACAGCCAGAACACCGGGGAGCTGTTTTTT	CASSLDSQNTGELFF
.	TRBV11-3	.	TRBJ1-2	TGTGCCAGCAGCTTAGATTTGTGGAGTAACTATGGCTACACCTTC	CASSLDLWSNYGYTF
.	TRBV7-2	TRBD2	TRBJ2-4	TGTGCCAGCAGCTCGGGGGGGGGAGGCAACATTCAGTACTTC	CASSSGGGGNIQYF
.	TRBV27	.	TRBJ1-6	TGTGCCAGCAGTTACTTTACGTATTCACCCCTCCACTTT	CASSYFTYSPLHF
.	TRBV4-3	TRBD1	TRBJ1-2	TGCGCCAGCAGCCAGGACAGGGGGTCAACTAACTATGGCTACACCTTC	CASSQDRGSTNYGYTF
.	TRBV19	.	TRBJ2-1	TGTGCCAGTAGTATAGACCCAATGGAACAGATAACCTACAATGAGCAGTTCTTC	CASSIDPMEQITYNEQFF
.	TRBV11-2	.	TRBJ1-1	TGTGCCAGCAGCCCACAACGCTACACTGAAGCTTTCTTT	CASSPQRYTEAFF
.	TRBV7-9	.	TRBJ2-1	TGTGCCAGCAGCTTCGCCAGAGGGTTGGACAATGAGCAGTTCTTC	CASSFARGLDNEQFF
few	TRBV6-1	.	TRBJ2-5	TGTGCCAGCAGTGAGGGGGACACGGATTTGGAGACCCAGTACTTC	CASSEGDTDLETQYF
few	TRBV5-5	.	TRBJ1-2	TGTGCCAGCAGCTTGGCAACAGGTTATGGCTACACCTTC	CASSLATGYGYTF